These 21 T cell receptor beta chains came from one sample sequenced in a study of control samples from healthy donors and cancer patients (dated by TCRdb to the early 2020s). The method behind the library was the immunoSEQ multiplex PCR assay. TCRdb took this table from immuneACCESS and kept in-frame rearrangements with V and J called. Such tables lack part of the clones; where checked against another copy, unresolved V genes explain under half of the gap, and the rest is unexplained. For this sample the table gives roughly 70,000 clones, of which about 94% were detected only once. The ten largest clones add up to 2.8% of the sample. Sequencing was done on a sample of blood. Receptors originate from a woman aged 30 to 39 in good health.

This chain uses TRBV6-5 with TRBJ2-1; 12 bases line up with TRBD2. Germline CDR1 reads MNHEY; CDR2 reads SVGAGI. This CDR3 has 15 amino acids. Trimming removed 6 bases from V and 4 bases from J; junction bases left unmatched: 4. In DNA form, the CDR3 reads TGTGCCAGCAGGTCCGGACTAGCGGGATACAATGAGCAGTTCTTC. This gives the protein CASRSGLAGYNEQFF.

This chain uses TRBV9 with TRBJ1-3; D not certain. With 1 base removed from V and 0 bases from J, the gap between germline ends came to 2 bases. Germline V gene lookup returns CDR1 SGDLS and CDR2 YYNGEE. The CDR3 is 13 residues long. This CDR3 reads CASSVTSGNTIYF. CDR3 sequence (DNA): TGTGCCAGCAGCGTAACCTCTGGAAACACCATATATTTT.

The rearrangement joins TRBV30 to TRBJ1-1, with unresolved D. The CDR3 loop spans 14 amino acids. Trimming left V 0 bases short and J 0 bases short, with 8 bases between. The germline gives CDR1 GTSNPN, CDR2 SVGIG (reference sequence). CDR3 bases: TGTGCCTGGAGTGTAGTAGGCCTGAACACTGAAGCTTTCTTT. It is translated as CAWSVVGLNTEAFF.

The chain carries TRBV9 and TRBJ1-1; tentatively, D is TRBD1 (6 bases). V lost 4 bases and J lost 7, with 11 bases in between. This CDR3 spans 12 amino acids. Germline-derived CDR1 and CDR2 are SGDLS and YYNGEE. The CDR3 bases are TGTGCCAGCAGCCCCTCGGACAGTGAAGCTTTCTTT. It yields the protein CASSPSDSEAFF.

The rearrangement uses TRBV5-1 and TRBJ1-3, with TRBD1 matching 7 bases. Germline-derived CDR1 and CDR2 are SGHRS and YFSETQ. With V trimmed by 3 bases and J by 0 bases, 6 bases remained unmatched. The CDR3 consists of 16 residues. The CDR3 DNA reads TGCGCCAGCAGCTGGGGGACAGCCAGCTCTGGAAACACCATATATTTT. Amino acid sequence: CASSWGTASSGNTIYF.

The genes are TRBV7-9 and TRBJ2-2; D might be TRBD1 (5 bases). The CDR3 loop spans 16 amino acids. V was clipped by 1 base and J by 5 bases, with 14 bases between them. The germline CDR1 and CDR2 sequences are SEHNR and FQNEAQ (reference sequence). CDR3 residues: CASSLGQGRETGELFF. CDR3 nucleotide sequence: TGTGCCAGCAGCTTAGGCCAGGGCCGTGAGACCGGGGAGCTGTTTTTT.

The sample holds one count of this clone. The V and J genes are TRBV11-2 and TRBJ1-1; D unclear. The V gene's germline CDR1 is SGHAT and CDR2 FQNNGV. V lost 1 base and J lost 8, with 8 bases in between. The CDR3 is 12 residues long. The CDR3 is CASSLGQFEAFF. The CDR3 DNA sequence: TGTGCCAGCAGCTTAGGGCAGTTCGAAGCTTTCTTT.

This chain joins TRBV30 and TRBJ2-7, with 9 bases that match TRBD1. The J segment lost 4 bases and the V segment lost 2 bases, leaving 18 bases of the junction unmatched. Germline V gene data show CDR1 as GTSNPN and CDR2 as SVGIG (reference sequence). The CDR3 extends over 18 amino acids. The CDR3 here is CAWSFPGTGTGTGYEQYF. CDR3 bases: TGTGCCTGGAGTTTCCCGGGGACAGGGACGGGAACGGGATACGAGCAGTACTTC. The whole variable domain, remainder taken from reference TRBV30 and TRBJ2-7, is SQTIHQWPATLVQPVGSPLSLECTVEGTSNPNLYWYRQAAGRGLQLLFYSVGIGQISSEVPQNLSASRPQDRQFILSSKKLLLSDSGFYLCAWSFPGTGTGTGYEQYFGPGTRLTVT.

The rearrangement uses TRBV19 and TRBJ1-2; TRBD1 might be the D (6 bases). This CDR3 is 15 amino acids long. V was shortened by 4 bases and J by 8 bases, with 20 bases between the two germline ends. CDR1 LNHDA and CDR2 SQIVND come from the germline V gene (reference sequence). The CDR3 loop is CASSTYAGTNEGYTF. The CDR3 DNA reads TGTGCCAGTAGTACCTATGCCGGGACAAACGAGGGCTACACCTTC.

This rearrangement joins TRBV11-2 to TRBJ2-2, with 11 nucleotides matching TRBD1. V lost 5 bases, J lost 8 bases, and 7 bases stayed unmatched. Germline V gene lookup returns CDR1 SGHAT and CDR2 FQNNGV. This CDR3 is built from 15 residues. CDR3 region: CASSPRTGGRGELFF. DNA of the CDR3: TGTGCCAGCAGCCCCAGGACAGGGGGCCGGGGGGAGCTGTTTTTT.

J is TRBJ2-7 and V is TRBV24-1; D remains ambiguous. V was clipped by 0 bases and J by 3 bases, with 5 bases between them. The CDR3 contains 13 residues. Germline values: CDR1 KGHDR, CDR2 SFDVKD. CDR3 amino acids: CATSDLSSYEQYF. The CDR3 region has the DNA TGTGCCACCAGTGATTTGTCCAGCTACGAGCAGTACTTC.

This rearrangement joins TRBV29-1 to TRBJ2-5, with D possibly called TRBD1 or TRBD2 (5 bases each). Germline values: CDR1 SQVTM, CDR2 ANQGSEA. V was clipped by 3 bases and J by 3 bases, with 8 bases between them. The CDR3 has 12 residues. CDR3: CSVDRGEETQYF. The CDR3 coding sequence is TGCAGCGTTGATAGGGGAGAAGAGACCCAGTACTTC.

The CDR3 DNA is TGCGCCAGCAGCCGATCGGAGACGGGGGACACTGAAGCTTTCTTT. Translation: CASSRSETGDTEAFF. The chain links TRBV4-1 to TRBJ1-1, with a possible D match to TRBD1 (5 bases). Germline V gene sequence: CDR1 MGHRA, CDR2 YSYEKL. The CDR3 consists of 15 residues. Trimming shortened V by 4 bases and J by 3 bases, and 15 bases separated the two germline ends.

This clone was counted a single time. CDR3 residues: CASSMAGGPRNEQFF. The CDR3 DNA is TGTGCCAGTAGTATGGCGGGGGGGCCTCGGAATGAGCAGTTCTTC. The chain recombines TRBV19 with TRBJ2-1; 9 positions match TRBD2. Germline V gives CDR1 LNHDA, CDR2 SQIVND (reference sequence). The CDR3 runs to 15 residues. The trim removed 3 bases at V and 7 bases at J, leaving 7 bases unmatched.

J is TRBJ2-7 and V is TRBV28; D is unresolved. V was clipped by 8 bases and J by 4 bases, with 3 bases between them. The CDR3 is 9 amino acids. Per the germline V gene, CDR1 is MDHEN and CDR2 is SYDVKM. The CDR3 protein is CASGYEQYF. CDR3 DNA: TGTGCCAGCGGTTACGAGCAGTACTTC.

J is TRBJ2-1 and V is TRBV5-1; weak D call: TRBD1 (5 bases). The V gene lost 6 bases and the J gene lost 4 bases, with 14 bases spanning the gap. Germline V gives CDR1 SGHRS, CDR2 YFSETQ. The CDR3 has 14 amino acids. CDR3 loop: CASKETADYNEQFF. The CDR3 coding sequence is TGCGCCAGCAAAGAGACAGCAGATTACAATGAGCAGTTCTTC. Based on the CDR3 plus reference TRBV5-1 and TRBJ2-1, the full variable domain is KAGVTQTPRYLIKTRGQQVTLSCSPISGHRSVSWYQQTPGQGLQFLFEYFSETQRNKGNFPGRFSGRQFSNSRSEMNVSTLELGDSALYLCASKETADYNEQFFGPGTRLTVL.

This chain links TRBV2 with TRBJ1-1; weak D call: TRBD1 (5 bases). Trimming removed 3 bases at V and 7 bases at J, with 18 bases between. CDR3 length equals 15 residues. CDR1 SNHLY and CDR2 FYNNEI come from the germline V gene. CDR3 in DNA: TGTGCCAGCAGTGATTTTCGACCCGGGGCCGGTGAAGCTTTCTTT. Protein product: CASSDFRPGAGEAFF.

The rearrangement uses TRBV11-3 and TRBJ1-2; possible D gene TRBD1, 5 bases. V shed 3 bases and J shed 8 bases, with 16 bases lying between them. Germline V CDR1 and CDR2: SGHNT, YENEEA. The CDR3 is 14 residues long. CDR3 nucleotides: TGTGCCAGCAGCTTCTATGGGGGAGATCAGGGCTACACCTTC. It specifies CASSFYGGDQGYTF.

The rearrangement links TRBV6-1 to TRBJ1-5, with no clear D. This CDR3 comprises 13 residues. V was trimmed by 2 bases and J by 6 bases, leaving 8 bases between them. CDR1 is MNHNS and CDR2 is SASEGT in the germline V gene. CDR3 bases: TGTGCCAGCAGTGAATATTTCAGTCAGCCCCAGCATTTT. Translation: CASSEYFSQPQHF.

J is TRBJ1-5 and V is TRBV5-8; D remains ambiguous. V lost 4 bases and J lost 4, with 9 bases in between. The CDR3 is 13 amino acids. Germline loops: CDR1 SGHTS, CDR2 YDEGEE. CDR3 protein: CASSHGLNQPQHF. CDR3 coding DNA: TGTGCCAGCAGCCACGGGCTAAATCAGCCCCAGCATTTT. The whole variable domain, remainder taken from reference TRBV5-8 and TRBJ1-5, is EAGVTQSPTHLIKTRGQQATLRCSPISGHTSVYWYQQALGLGLQFLLWYDEGEERNRGNFPPRFSGRQFPNYSSELNVNALELEDSALYLCASSHGLNQPQHFGDGTRLSIL.

V is TRBV7-9 and J is TRBJ2-1, with TRBD1 matching over 10 bases. Germline CDR1 SEHNR, CDR2 FQNEAQ (reference sequence). This CDR3 contains 15 residues. J was trimmed by 5 bases and V by 5 bases; bases with no gene match: 6. The CDR3 nucleotides are TGTGCCAGCAGCGCCCGGACAGGGGGGAACAATGAGCAGTTCTTC. Translating gives CASSARTGGNNEQFF.